In its sample, the clone carrying this T cell receptor (beta chain) was seen once. These data come from a study of control samples from healthy donors and cancer patients. This table comes from immunoSEQ multiplex PCR, and its TCRdb copy is limited to in-frame clones, with some not included. Found here are fewer than 500,000 clones, 90% of them singletons; the top ten hold around 6.5%. CDR3 size: 16 residues. The V end lost 0 bases, the J end lost 4 bases, and 13 bases lay between the germline ends. CDR1 SGHRS and CDR2 YFSETQ come from the germline V gene. The sample comprised PBMCs. The genes are TRBV5-1 and TRBJ2-2; possible D gene TRBD1, 5 bases. This clonotype was obtained from a man between 35 and 55 years old with head and neck cancer. This CDR3 is CASSLGSNRPTGELFF. The CDR3 DNA is TGCGCCAGCAGCTTGGGTTCCAACAGGCCCACCGGGGAGCTGTTTTTT.